The T cell receptor (beta chain) described here comes from a study of T-cell reconstitution after alpha-beta-depleted transplantation in children. A library of TCRbeta sequences, prepared with unique molecular identifiers, was generated. TCRdb independently ran MiXCR on the PCR reads; one entry per CDR3 protein. This table holds roughly 120,000 distinct CDR3 sequences, about 9.4% found once. The receptor was derived from a boy younger than 10 with acute lymphoblastic leukemia, due to receive a stem cell transplant. The sample here was PBMCs, taken before TCRalphabeta/CD19-depleted stem cell transplant.

DNA for the CDR3: TGCGCCAGCAGCTTAAGGTCCGGGTCCTACGAGCAGTACTTC. Translating gives CASSLRSGSYEQYF. The chain links TRBV5-1 to TRBJ2-7, with no clear D. The V and J ends lost 2 bases and 1 base respectively, with 10 bases between them. Germline V gives CDR1 SGHRS, CDR2 YFSETQ. The CDR3 totals 14 residues.